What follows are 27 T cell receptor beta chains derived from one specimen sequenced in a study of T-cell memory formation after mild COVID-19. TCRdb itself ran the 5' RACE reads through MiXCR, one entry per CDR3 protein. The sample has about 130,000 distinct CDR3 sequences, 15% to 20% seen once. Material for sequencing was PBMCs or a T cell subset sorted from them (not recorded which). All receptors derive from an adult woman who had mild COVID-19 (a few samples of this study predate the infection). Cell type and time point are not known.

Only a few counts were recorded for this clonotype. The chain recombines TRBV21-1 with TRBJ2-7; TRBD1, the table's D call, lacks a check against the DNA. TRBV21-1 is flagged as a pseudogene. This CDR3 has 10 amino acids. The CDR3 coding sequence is TGTGCCAGCGTCCCGAGGGAGCAGTACTTC. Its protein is CASVPREQYF.

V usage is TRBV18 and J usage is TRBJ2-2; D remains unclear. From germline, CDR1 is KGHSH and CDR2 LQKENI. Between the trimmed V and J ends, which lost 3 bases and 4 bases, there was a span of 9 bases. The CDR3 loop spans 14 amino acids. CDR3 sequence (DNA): TGTGCCAGCTCACCGATTGGTGGCACCGGGGAGCTGTTTTTT. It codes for CASSPIGGTGELFF.

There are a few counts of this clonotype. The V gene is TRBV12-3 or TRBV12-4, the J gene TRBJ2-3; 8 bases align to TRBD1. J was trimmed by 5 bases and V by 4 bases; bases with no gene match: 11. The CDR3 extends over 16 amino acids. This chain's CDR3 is CASSSAGQGPGDTQYF. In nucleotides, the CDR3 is TGTGCCAGCAGTTCGGCTGGACAGGGTCCAGGAGATACGCAGTATTTT.

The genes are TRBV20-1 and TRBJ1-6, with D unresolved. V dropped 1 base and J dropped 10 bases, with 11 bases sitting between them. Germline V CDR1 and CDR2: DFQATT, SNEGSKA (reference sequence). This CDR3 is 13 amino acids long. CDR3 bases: TGCAGTGCTAGAGTTTGGGGTAAATCACCCCTCCACTTT. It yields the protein CSARVWGKSPLHF.

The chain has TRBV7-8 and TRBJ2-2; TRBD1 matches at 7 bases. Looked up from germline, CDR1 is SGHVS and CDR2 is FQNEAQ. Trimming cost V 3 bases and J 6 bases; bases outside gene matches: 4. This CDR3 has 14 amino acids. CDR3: CASSFLTGAGELFF. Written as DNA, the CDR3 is TGTGCCAGCAGCTTCCTCACAGGGGCCGGGGAGCTGTTTTTT.

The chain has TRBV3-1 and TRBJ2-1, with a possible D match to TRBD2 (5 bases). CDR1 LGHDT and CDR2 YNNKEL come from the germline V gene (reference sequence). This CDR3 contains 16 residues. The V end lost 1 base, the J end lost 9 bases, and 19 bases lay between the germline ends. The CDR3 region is CASSQAVLGGGGEQFF. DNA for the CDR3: TGTGCCAGCAGCCAAGCTGTCCTAGGAGGAGGCGGTGAGCAGTTCTTC.

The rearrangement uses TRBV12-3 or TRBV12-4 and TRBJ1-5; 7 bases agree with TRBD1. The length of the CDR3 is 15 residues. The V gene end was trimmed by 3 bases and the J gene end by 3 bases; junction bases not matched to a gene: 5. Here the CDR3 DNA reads TGTGCCAGCAGTTTTACAGGGGTACCCAATCAGCCCCAGCATTTT. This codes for CASSFTGVPNQPQHF.

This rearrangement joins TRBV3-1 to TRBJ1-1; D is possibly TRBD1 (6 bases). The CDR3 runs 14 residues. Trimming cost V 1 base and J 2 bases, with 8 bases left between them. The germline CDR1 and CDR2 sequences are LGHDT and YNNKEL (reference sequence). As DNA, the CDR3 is TGTGCCAGCAGCCAAGGGACAGTAAACACTGAAGCTTTCTTT. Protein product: CASSQGTVNTEAFF.

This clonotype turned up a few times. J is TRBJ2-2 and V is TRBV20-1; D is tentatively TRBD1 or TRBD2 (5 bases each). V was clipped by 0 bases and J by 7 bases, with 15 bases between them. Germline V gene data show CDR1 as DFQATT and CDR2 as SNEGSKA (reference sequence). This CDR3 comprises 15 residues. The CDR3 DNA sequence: TGCAGTGCTAGAGATCCGGGACGTGGGGGCGGGGAGCTGTTTTTT. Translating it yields CSARDPGRGGGELFF.

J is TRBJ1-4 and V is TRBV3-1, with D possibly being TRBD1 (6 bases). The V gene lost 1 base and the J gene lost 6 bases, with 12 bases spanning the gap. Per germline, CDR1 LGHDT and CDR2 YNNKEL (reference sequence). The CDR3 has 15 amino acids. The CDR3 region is CASSQVRSGDEKLFF. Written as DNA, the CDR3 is TGTGCCAGCAGCCAAGTGCGTTCAGGGGATGAAAAACTGTTTTTT. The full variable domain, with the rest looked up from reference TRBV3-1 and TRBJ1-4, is DTAVSQTPKYLVTQMGNDKSIKCEQNLGHDTMYWYKQDSKKFLKIMFSYNNKELIINETVPNRFSPKSPDKAHLNLHINSLELGDSAVYFCASSQVRSGDEKLFFGSGTQLSVL.

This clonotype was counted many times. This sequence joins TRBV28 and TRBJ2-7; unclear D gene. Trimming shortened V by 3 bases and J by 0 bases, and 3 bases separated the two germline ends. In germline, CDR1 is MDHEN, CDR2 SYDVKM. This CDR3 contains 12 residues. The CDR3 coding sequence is TGTGCCAGCAGTTTGGCCTCCTACGAGCAGTACTTC. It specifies CASSLASYEQYF.

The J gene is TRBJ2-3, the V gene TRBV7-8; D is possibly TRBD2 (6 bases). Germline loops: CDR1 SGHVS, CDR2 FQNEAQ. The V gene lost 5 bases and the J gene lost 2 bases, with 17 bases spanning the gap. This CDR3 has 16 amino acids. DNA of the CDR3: TGTGCCAGCAGCCCCAGGCGGGATAACCCCACAGATACGCAGTATTTT. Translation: CASSPRRDNPTDTQYF. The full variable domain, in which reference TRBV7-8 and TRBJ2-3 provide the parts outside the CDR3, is GAGVSQSPRYKVAKRGQDVALRCDPISGHVSLFWYQQALGQGPEFLTYFQNEAQLDKSGLPSDRFFAERPEGSVSTLKIQRTQQEDSAVYLCASSPRRDNPTDTQYFGPGTRLTVL.

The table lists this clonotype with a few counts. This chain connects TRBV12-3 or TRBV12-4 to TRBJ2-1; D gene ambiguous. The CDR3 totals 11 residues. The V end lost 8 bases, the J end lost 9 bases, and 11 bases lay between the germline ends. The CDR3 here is CASSVLAEQFF. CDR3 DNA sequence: TGTGCCAGCTCTGTCTTGGCTGAGCAGTTCTTC.

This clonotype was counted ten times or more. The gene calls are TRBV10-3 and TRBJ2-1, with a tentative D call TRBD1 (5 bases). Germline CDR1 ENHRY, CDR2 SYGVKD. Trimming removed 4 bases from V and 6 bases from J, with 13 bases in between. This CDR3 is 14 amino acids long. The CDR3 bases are TGTGCCATCAGTGCAGGGAAGAATGGCAATGAGCAGTTCTTC. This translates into CAISAGKNGNEQFF.

The CDR3 DNA follows: TGTGCCACCAGTGAGAAGGGTCTACAGTACGAGCAGTACTTC. Encoded protein: CATSEKGLQYEQYF. V gene TRBV24-1 combines with J gene TRBJ2-7; D uncertain. Trimming removed 4 bases from V and 4 bases from J, with 13 bases in between. Germline V gene lookup returns CDR1 KGHDR and CDR2 SFDVKD. This CDR3 is 14 amino acids long.

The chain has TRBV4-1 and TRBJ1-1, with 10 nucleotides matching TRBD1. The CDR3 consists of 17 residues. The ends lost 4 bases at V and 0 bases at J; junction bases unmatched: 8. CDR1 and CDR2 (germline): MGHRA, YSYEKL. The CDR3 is CASSPPDRGWMNTEAFF. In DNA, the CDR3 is TGCGCCAGCAGCCCGCCGGACAGGGGGTGGATGAACACTGAAGCTTTCTTT.

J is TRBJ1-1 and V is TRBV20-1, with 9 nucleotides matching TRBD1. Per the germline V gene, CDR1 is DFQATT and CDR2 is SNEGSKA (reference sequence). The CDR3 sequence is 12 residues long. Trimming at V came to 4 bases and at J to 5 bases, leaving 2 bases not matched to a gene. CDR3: CSATDRGTEAFF. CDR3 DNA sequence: TGCAGTGCTACGGACAGGGGAACTGAAGCTTTCTTT.

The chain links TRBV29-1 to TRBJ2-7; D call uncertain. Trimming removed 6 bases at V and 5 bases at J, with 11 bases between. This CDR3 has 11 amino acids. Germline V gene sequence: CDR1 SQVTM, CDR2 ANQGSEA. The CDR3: CSVQNSHEQYF. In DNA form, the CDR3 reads TGCAGCGTCCAAAATAGCCACGAGCAGTACTTC.

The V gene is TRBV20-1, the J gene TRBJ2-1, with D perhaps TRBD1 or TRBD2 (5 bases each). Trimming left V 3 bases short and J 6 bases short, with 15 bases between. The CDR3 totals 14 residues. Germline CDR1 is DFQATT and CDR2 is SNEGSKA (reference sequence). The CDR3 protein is CSARDTFGTNEQFF. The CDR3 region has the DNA TGCAGTGCTAGGGATACCTTCGGGACCAATGAGCAGTTCTTC.

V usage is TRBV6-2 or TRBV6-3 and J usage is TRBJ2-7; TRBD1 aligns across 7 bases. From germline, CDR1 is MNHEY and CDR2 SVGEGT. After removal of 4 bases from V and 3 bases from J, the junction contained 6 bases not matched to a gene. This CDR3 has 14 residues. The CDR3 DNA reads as TGTGCCAGCAGTTCCTGGGACAGACTCTACGAGCAGTACTTC. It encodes CASSSWDRLYEQYF.

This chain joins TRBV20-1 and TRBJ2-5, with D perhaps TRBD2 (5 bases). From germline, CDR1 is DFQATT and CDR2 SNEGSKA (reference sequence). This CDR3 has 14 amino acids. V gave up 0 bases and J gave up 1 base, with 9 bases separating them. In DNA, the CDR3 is TGCAGTGCTAGAGATGGAACTAGCCAAGAGACCCAGTACTTC. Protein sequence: CSARDGTSQETQYF.

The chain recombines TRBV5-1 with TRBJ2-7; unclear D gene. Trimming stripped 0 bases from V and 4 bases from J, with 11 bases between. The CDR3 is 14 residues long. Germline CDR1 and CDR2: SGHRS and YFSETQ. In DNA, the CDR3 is TGCGCCAGCAGCTTGGGGGGTAGCATTTACGAGCAGTACTTC. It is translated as CASSLGGSIYEQYF. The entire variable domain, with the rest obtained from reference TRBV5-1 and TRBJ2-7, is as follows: KAGVTQTPRYLIKTRGQQVTLSCSPISGHRSVSWYQQTPGQGLQFLFEYFSETQRNKGNFPGRFSGRQFSNSRSEMNVSTLELGDSALYLCASSLGGSIYEQYFGPGTRLTVT.

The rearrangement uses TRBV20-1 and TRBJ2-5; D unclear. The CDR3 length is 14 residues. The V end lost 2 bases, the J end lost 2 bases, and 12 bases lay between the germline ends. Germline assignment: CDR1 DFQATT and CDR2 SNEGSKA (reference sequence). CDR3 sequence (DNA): TGCAGTGCTAGACACAAGCCCCGTCAAGAGACCCAGTACTTC. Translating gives CSARHKPRQETQYF.

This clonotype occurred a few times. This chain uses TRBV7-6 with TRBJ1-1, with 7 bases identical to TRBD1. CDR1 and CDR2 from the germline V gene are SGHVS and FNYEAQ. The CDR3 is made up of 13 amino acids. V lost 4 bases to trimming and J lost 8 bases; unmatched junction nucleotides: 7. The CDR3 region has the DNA TGTGCCAGCAGCTCCCAATGGGACAGAGAAGCTTTCTTT. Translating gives CASSSQWDREAFF.

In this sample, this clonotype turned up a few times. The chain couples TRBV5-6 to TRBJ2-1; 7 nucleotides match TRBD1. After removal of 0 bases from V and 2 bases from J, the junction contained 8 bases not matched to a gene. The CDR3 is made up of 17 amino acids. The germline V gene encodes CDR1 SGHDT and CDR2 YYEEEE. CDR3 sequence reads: CASSLDERGLPYNEQFF. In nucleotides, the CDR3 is TGTGCCAGCAGCTTGGACGAAAGGGGGCTCCCCTACAATGAGCAGTTCTTC. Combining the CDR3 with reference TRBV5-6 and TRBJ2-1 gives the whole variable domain DAGVTQSPTHLIKTRGQQVTLRCSPKSGHDTVSWYQQALGQGPQFIFQYYEEEERQRGNFPDRFSGHQFPNYSSELNVNALLLGDSALYLCASSLDERGLPYNEQFFGPGTRLTVL.

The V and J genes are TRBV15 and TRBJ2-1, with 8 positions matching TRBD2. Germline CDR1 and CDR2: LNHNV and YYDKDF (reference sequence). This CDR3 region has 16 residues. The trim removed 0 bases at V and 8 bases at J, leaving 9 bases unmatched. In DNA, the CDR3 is TGTGCCACCAGCAGAGATGGGAGCGGGAGTTATTATGAGCAGTTCTTC. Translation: CATSRDGSGSYYEQFF. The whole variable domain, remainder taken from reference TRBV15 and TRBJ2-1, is DAMVIQNPRYQVTQFGKPVTLSCSQTLNHNVMYWYQQKSSQAPKLLFHYYDKDFNNEADTPDNFQSRRPNTSFCFLDIRSPGLGDTAMYLCATSRDGSGSYYEQFFGPGTRLTVL.

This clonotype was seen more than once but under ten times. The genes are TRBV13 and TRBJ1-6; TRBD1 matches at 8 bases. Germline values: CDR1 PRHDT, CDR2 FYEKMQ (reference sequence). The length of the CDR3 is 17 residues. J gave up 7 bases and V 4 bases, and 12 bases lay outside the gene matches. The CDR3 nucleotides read TGTGCCAGCAGCTCGCTACTTAGACAGGGGCGGAATTCACCCCTCCACTTT. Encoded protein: CASSSLLRQGRNSPLHF. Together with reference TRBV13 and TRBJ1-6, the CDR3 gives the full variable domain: AAGVIQSPRHLIKEKRETATLKCYPIPRHDTVYWYQQGPGQDPQFLISFYEKMQSDKGSIPDRFSAQQFSDYHSELNMSSLELGDSALYFCASSSLLRQGRNSPLHFGNGTRLTVT.